This T cell receptor (beta chain) was identified during a study of shared clonotypes between healthy human individuals. The CDR3 loop spans 15 amino acids. Germline CDR1 SQVTM, CDR2 ANQGSEA. After removal of 2 bases from V and 9 bases from J, the junction contained 9 bases not matched to a gene. Methods used by the authors: ImmunoSEQ output held junction-only sequences without quality scores, so filtering differed. TCRdb keeps only in-frame clones here, not all; method: immunoSEQ multiplex PCR. V and J calls and clone size are given by that table; D and trimming were obtained from the DNA. The sample lists approximately 500,000 clones, approximately 79% occurring once. This clone has only one observation.

The rearrangement joins TRBV29-1 to TRBJ2-1; 11 bases are shared with TRBD2. The sequencing sample was made of PBMCs. This sequence was found in a woman between 40 and 55 years old in good health. Some clones in this sample may be carry-over from other donors' samples. The CDR3 sequence: CSVESLAGGLSEQFF. As DNA, the CDR3 is TGCAGCGTTGAATCCTTAGCGGGAGGGCTGAGTGAGCAGTTCTTC.